These 2 T cell receptor beta chains came from one sample sequenced in a study of PD-1 blockade in classical Hodgkin lymphoma. Regarding time point: cycle 4 day 1 (C4D1), after more than 5 weeks of nivolumab. All the patients suffered relapse after autologous stem cell transplantation, and brentuximab vedotin exposure differed. The repertoire was sequenced with immunoSEQ multiplex PCR; TCRdb's copy has only in-frame clones and lacks some. The sample has more than 30,000 clones; around four fifths are singletons. The sample in question was peripheral blood mononuclear cells (PBMCs), obtained before the fourth cycle of nivolumab. These receptors came from a human donor with classical Hodgkin lymphoma.

The genes are TRBV7-9 and TRBJ2-3; unclear D gene. The CDR3 is 14 residues long. Germline V CDR1 and CDR2: SEHNR, FQNEAQ (reference sequence). Trimming pared 5 bases from V and 2 bases from J, leaving 11 bases between. CDR3 coding DNA: TGTGCCAGCAGCCCCTGGCGGAACACAGATACGCAGTATTTT. Translated, it gives CASSPWRNTDTQYF.

The chain couples TRBV7-2 to TRBJ1-5, with D hard to call. Trimming cost V 5 bases and J 7 bases, with 9 bases left between them. Germline V gives CDR1 SGHTA, CDR2 FQGNSA. CDR3 size: 12 residues. The CDR3 spells CASSQDRQPQHF. The CDR3 DNA sequence: TGTGCCAGCAGCCAAGATAGACAGCCCCAGCATTTT.